One sample yielded the 10 T cell receptor beta chains listed below, sequenced in a study of cytomegalovirus exposure and HLA in healthy donors. PCR involved 60 Vbeta and 13 Jbeta primers. Repertoires were generated with immunoSEQ multiplex PCR, while TCRdb's copy carries only in-frame clones and drops some. In all, the sample yields 45,000 to 60,000 clones. The material sequenced was PBMCs. The receptors originated from a middle-aged woman in good health and CMV-seronegative.

The CDR3 is CASSGLPSYEQYF. The CDR3 bases are TGTGCCAGCAGTGGACTGCCCTCCTACGAGCAGTACTTC. The V and J genes are TRBV9 and TRBJ2-7; maybe TRBD2 (5 bases). Trimming left V 5 bases short and J 0 bases short, with 9 bases between. The CDR3 contains 13 residues. Looked up from germline, CDR1 is SGDLS and CDR2 is YYNGEE.

The chain has TRBV2 and TRBJ2-3; 8 bases fit TRBD2. Germline trimming cut 5 bases from V and 4 bases from J; bases unmatched to any gene: 8. CDR1 and CDR2 (germline): SNHLY, FYNNEI. This CDR3 is built from 15 residues. The CDR3 region has the DNA TGTGCCAGCAGTCGGGCGGGGGGCACCGCAGATACGCAGTATTTT. This codes for CASSRAGGTADTQYF.

The chain employs TRBV7-7 and TRBJ2-1; 8 nucleotides align to TRBD2. Germline V gives CDR1 SSHAT, CDR2 FNYEAQ (reference sequence). The J segment lost 5 bases and the V segment lost 5 bases, leaving 11 bases of the junction unmatched. The CDR3 runs 16 residues. The DNA of the CDR3 is TGTGCCAGCAGCAAAGGGGCGGGAGGAATTGACAATGAGCAGTTCTTC. Its protein product is CASSKGAGGIDNEQFF.

The chain combines TRBV5-1 with TRBJ1-1; a weak D match, TRBD1 (6 bases). Trimming removed 1 base at V and 5 bases at J, with 27 bases between. CDR3 length: 19 amino acids. Germline-derived CDR1 and CDR2 are SGHRS and YFSETQ. The CDR3 loop is CASSLIITPGHPSGTEAFF. CDR3 nucleotides: TGCGCCAGCAGCTTGATAATTACTCCGGGACACCCCTCGGGGACTGAAGCTTTCTTT.

The CDR3 loop reads CASSFGTGGREQFF. The CDR3 nucleotides are TGTGCCAGCAGCTTTGGGACAGGGGGACGTGAGCAGTTCTTC. The gene calls are TRBV7-2 and TRBJ2-1; 11 bases are a match to TRBD1. The V gene end was trimmed by 3 bases and the J gene end by 9 bases; junction bases not matched to a gene: 4. CDR1 is SGHTA, CDR2 FQGNSA, per germline. The CDR3 runs to 14 residues.

CDR3 region: CASTLGTPNTGELFF. CDR3 DNA: TGTGCCAGCACCCTCGGGACTCCGAACACCGGGGAGCTGTTTTTT. The chain employs TRBV7-9 and TRBJ2-2, with TRBD2 as a possible D gene (6 bases). The germline CDR1 and CDR2 sequences are SEHNR and FQNEAQ (reference sequence). The CDR3 contains 15 residues. Trimming removed 7 bases from V and 0 bases from J, with 12 bases in between.

The CDR3 sequence: CASRPVVGDRTNSPLHF. CDR3 DNA: TGTGCCAGTAGACCAGTCGTTGGTGACAGGACCAATTCACCCCTCCACTTT. The V gene is TRBV19, the J gene TRBJ1-6, with D perhaps TRBD1 (6 bases). Trimming cost V 6 bases and J 7 bases, with 22 bases left between them. The CDR3 spans 17 residues. The germline V gene has CDR1 LNHDA and CDR2 SQIVND (reference sequence).

The chain carries TRBV7-8 and TRBJ2-3; 9 bases fit TRBD2. V lost 1 base and J lost 4; bases outside the gene matches: 6. The germline gives CDR1 SGHVS, CDR2 FQNEAQ. CDR3 length: 16 residues. The CDR3 coding sequence is TGTGCCAGCAGCTTAGGGAGGACTAGCGTCTCAGATACGCAGTATTTT. It specifies CASSLGRTSVSDTQYF.

The chain carries TRBV29-1 and TRBJ1-3, with no clear D. This CDR3 contains 13 residues. The V gene lost 4 bases and the J gene lost 0 bases, with 7 bases spanning the gap. Germline loops: CDR1 SQVTM, CDR2 ANQGSEA. CDR3 bases: TGCAGCGTTGCAGAGAGCTCTGGAAACACCATATATTTT. Protein: CSVAESSGNTIYF. The full variable domain, rest sourced from reference TRBV29-1 and TRBJ1-3, is SAVISQKPSRDICQRGTSLTIQCQVDSQVTMMFWYRQQPGQSLTLIATANQGSEATYESGFVIDKFPISRPNLTFSTLTVSNMSPEDSSIYLCSVAESSGNTIYFGEGSWLTVV.

The chain employs TRBV28 and TRBJ2-7; 9 bases match TRBD2. CDR3 length: 15 residues. J lost 2 bases, V lost 7 bases, and 9 bases had no gene match. The germline CDR1 and CDR2 sequences are MDHEN and SYDVKM. CDR3 coding DNA: TGTGCCAGCACCGACAGCGGGAGGAGCGCCTACGAGCAGTACTTC. The encoded protein is CASTDSGRSAYEQYF.